Each of the 10 T cell receptor beta chains below was sequenced from the same sample in a study of cytomegalovirus exposure and HLA in healthy donors. Clones were sequenced by immunoSEQ multiplex PCR, and TCRdb holds only the in-frame ones, with some missing. The sample has 110,000 or so clones; 88% are singletons. The sample consisted of PBMCs. The receptor set was obtained from a man between 18 and 29 years old in good health and CMV-seronegative.

This chain links TRBV28 with TRBJ1-2, with TRBD1 matching over 8 bases. CDR1 is MDHEN and CDR2 is SYDVKM in the germline V gene. This CDR3 contains 11 residues. Trimming took 11 bases from V and 4 from J; bases not matched to a gene: 3. Written as DNA, the CDR3 is TGTGCCTGGGGGACAGGCTATGGCTACACCTTC. Translating gives CAWGTGYGYTF.

In DNA form, the CDR3 reads TGTGCCAGCAGCCTAAATCCGGGACAGCCTAATGAAAAACTGTTTTTT. Residues: CASSLNPGQPNEKLFF. The chain has TRBV7-6 and TRBJ1-4; 7 bases match TRBD1. Germline CDR1 and CDR2: SGHVS and FNYEAQ. The V segment lost 5 bases and the J segment 3 bases; nucleotides outside the gene matches: 9. CDR3 size: 16 residues. Combining the CDR3 with reference TRBV7-6 and TRBJ1-4 gives the whole variable domain GAGVSQSPRYKVTKRGQDVALRCDPISGHVSLYWYRQALGQGPEFLTYFNYEAQQDKSGLPNDRFSAERPEGSISTLTIQRTEQRDSAMYRCASSLNPGQPNEKLFFGSGTQLSVL.

This sequence joins TRBV7-2 and TRBJ2-1; a weak D match, TRBD2 (6 bases). The CDR3 runs to 17 residues. The V gene lost 1 base and the J gene lost 7 bases, with 20 bases spanning the gap. Germline V lookup: CDR1 SGHTA, CDR2 FQGNSA. CDR3 loop: CASSLVEWAGRMNEQFF. The CDR3 bases are TGTGCCAGCAGCTTAGTTGAGTGGGCAGGGAGGATGAATGAGCAGTTCTTC.

CDR3 sequence reads: CASSIADSLGSEQYF. The CDR3 DNA sequence: TGTGCCAGTAGTATAGCGGACTCTCTAGGGAGCGAGCAGTACTTC. The V gene is TRBV19, the J gene TRBJ2-7; the D gene is possibly TRBD2 (5 bases). Trimming removed 1 base from V and 6 bases from J, with 16 bases in between. CDR3 length equals 15 residues. Germline V gene sequence: CDR1 LNHDA, CDR2 SQIVND (reference sequence).

This chain uses TRBV10-3 with TRBJ2-7; D is perhaps TRBD2 (6 bases). V lost 6 bases to trimming and J lost 7 bases, with 13 bases between them. CDR1 and CDR2 from the germline V gene are ENHRY and SYGVKD. The CDR3 has 12 amino acids. The CDR3 DNA reads as TGTGCCATCAGCCGGGGGACGAAAGAGCAGTACTTC. It is translated as CAISRGTKEQYF.

This sequence joins TRBV11-2 and TRBJ2-1; D perhaps matches TRBD1 (6 bases). Germline loops: CDR1 SGHAT, CDR2 FQNNGV. The CDR3 contains 16 residues. Trimming pared 5 bases from V and 6 bases from J, leaving 20 bases between. CDR3 region: CASSPFRGGQGNEQFF. DNA for the CDR3: TGTGCCAGCAGCCCCTTCAGGGGCGGGCAAGGCAATGAGCAGTTCTTC. Based on the CDR3 plus reference TRBV11-2 and TRBJ2-1, the full variable domain is EAGVAQSPRYKIIEKRQSVAFWCNPISGHATLYWYQQILGQGPKLLIQFQNNGVVDDSQLPKDRFSAERLKGVDSTLKIQPAKLEDSAVYLCASSPFRGGQGNEQFFGPGTRLTVL.

This chain links TRBV7-9 with TRBJ1-2; no reliable D call. V lost 2 bases and J 3 bases, leaving 10 bases between the germline ends. The CDR3 loop spans 14 amino acids. In germline, CDR1 is SEHNR, CDR2 FQNEAQ (reference sequence). CDR3 residues: CASSLIMEDYGYTF. The CDR3, as DNA: TGTGCCAGCAGCTTAATAATGGAGGACTATGGCTACACCTTC. The whole variable domain, filled in from reference TRBV7-9 and TRBJ1-2, reads DTGVSQNPRHKITKRGQNVTFRCDPISEHNRLYWYRQTLGQGPEFLTYFQNEAQLEKSRLLSDRFSAERPKGSFSTLEIQRTEQGDSAMYLCASSLIMEDYGYTFGSGTRLTVV.

The sample holds one count of this clone. The chain links TRBV10-3 to TRBJ2-1; maybe TRBD2 (5 bases). The V gene's germline CDR1 is ENHRY and CDR2 SYGVKD. Trimming shortened V by 2 bases and J by 3 bases, and 11 bases separated the two germline ends. This CDR3 contains 15 residues. In DNA form, the CDR3 reads TGTGCCATCAGTGAGCGCAGCGGAGACTACAATGAGCAGTTCTTC. Translated: CAISERSGDYNEQFF.

The CDR3 nucleotides are TGTGCCAGCAGTTCCATTTTCGCAGGGGACGACTATGGCTACACCTTC. Protein sequence: CASSSIFAGDDYGYTF. This rearrangement joins TRBV28 to TRBJ1-2; a weak D match, TRBD1 (6 bases). Trimming left V 4 bases short and J 3 bases short, with 18 bases between. This CDR3 comprises 16 residues. The germline V gene has CDR1 MDHEN and CDR2 SYDVKM.

This chain joins TRBV11-2 and TRBJ2-7; 10 bases are shared with TRBD2. The junction had 12 bases not matched to a gene; V was cut back by 7 bases and J by 3 bases. The CDR3 runs 16 residues. CDR1 and CDR2 (germline): SGHAT, FQNNGV. The CDR3, as DNA: TGTGCCAGCACCGAATCCCGGCTAGCGGGGGTCTACGAGCAGTACTTC. It yields the protein CASTESRLAGVYEQYF.